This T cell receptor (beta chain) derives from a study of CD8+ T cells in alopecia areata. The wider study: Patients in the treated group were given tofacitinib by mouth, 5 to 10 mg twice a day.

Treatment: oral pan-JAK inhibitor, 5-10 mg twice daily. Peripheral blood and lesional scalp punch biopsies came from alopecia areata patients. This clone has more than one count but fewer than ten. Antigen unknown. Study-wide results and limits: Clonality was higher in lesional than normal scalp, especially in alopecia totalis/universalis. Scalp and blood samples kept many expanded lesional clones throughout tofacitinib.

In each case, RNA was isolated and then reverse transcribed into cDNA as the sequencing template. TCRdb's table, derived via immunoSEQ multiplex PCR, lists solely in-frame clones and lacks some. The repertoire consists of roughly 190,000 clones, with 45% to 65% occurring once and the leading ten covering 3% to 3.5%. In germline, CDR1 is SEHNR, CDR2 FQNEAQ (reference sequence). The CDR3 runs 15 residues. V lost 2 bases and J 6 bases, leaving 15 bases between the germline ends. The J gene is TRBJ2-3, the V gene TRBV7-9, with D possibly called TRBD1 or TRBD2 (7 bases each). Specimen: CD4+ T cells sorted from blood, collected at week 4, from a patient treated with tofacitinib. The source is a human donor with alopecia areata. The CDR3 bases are TGTGCCAGCAGCTTAACACTAGCGACAGGGGATACGCAGTATTTT. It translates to CASSLTLATGDTQYF.